One T cell receptor beta chain is described in this entry. Per the authors' pipeline: Reference gene primers were amplified, and this amplification served to estimate nucleated cell counts. Clones were sequenced by immunoSEQ multiplex PCR, and TCRdb holds only the in-frame ones, with some missing. V and J calls plus clone size are reproduced from that table; the DNA served to infer D and trimming. The table includes fewer than 300,000 clones, about 87% detected once. The data originate from a study of blood T cell repertoires in COVID-19. In the study overall: Italy, Spain and the United States were the sources of the convalescent and acute COVID-19 samples.

Material for sequencing was peripheral blood. The TCR comes from a woman aged 40 to 50 who had recovered from COVID-19.

CDR3 amino acids: CASSYSKGTGNSPLHF. In nucleotides, the CDR3 is TGTGCCAGCAGTTACTCGAAAGGGACAGGGAATTCACCCCTCCACTTT. This chain joins TRBV6-6 and TRBJ1-6, with 9 bases aligning to TRBD1. CDR1 is MNHNY and CDR2 is SVGAGI in the germline V gene (reference sequence). V shed 0 bases and J 7 bases; nucleotides not matched to a gene: 4. This CDR3 is built from 16 residues.